One and the same sample provided the 21 T cell receptor beta chains below, sequenced in a study of blood T cell repertoires in COVID-19. Assay used: immunoSEQ multiplex PCR; TCRdb lists only in-frame clones, some missing. The sample yields around 250,000 clones, approximately 82% seen once. Sequenced: peripheral blood. These receptors were taken from a man younger than 45 who had recovered from COVID-19.

The chain recombines TRBV10-2 with TRBJ2-5, with D possibly TRBD1 on 6 matching bases. Germline V gives CDR1 WSHSY, CDR2 SAAADI. This CDR3 spans 13 amino acids. Trimming removed 3 bases at V and 4 bases at J, with 9 bases between. CDR3 DNA sequence: TGCGCCAGCAGTGAAGGGGGAATAGAGACCCAGTACTTC. It is translated as CASSEGGIETQYF.

The chain links TRBV5-5 to TRBJ2-3; 11 bases line up with TRBD2. The CDR3 is 16 residues long. Germline values: CDR1 SGHKS, CDR2 YYEKEE (reference sequence). V dropped 5 bases and J dropped 4; count of bases not matched to a gene: 9. The DNA of the CDR3 is TGTGCCAGCAGACCCGGACTAGCGGGTCAGTCAGATACGCAGTATTTT. This codes for CASRPGLAGQSDTQYF. The variable domain in full, completed from reference TRBV5-5 and TRBJ2-3, reads DAGVTQSPTHLIKTRGQQVTLRCSPISGHKSVSWYQQVLGQGPQFIFQYYEKEERGRGNFPDRFSARQFPNYSSELNVNALLLGDSALYLCASRPGLAGQSDTQYFGPGTRLTVL.

This clone appeared once. The chain joins TRBV20-1 to TRBJ2-7, with 8 positions matching TRBD2. Germline V CDR1 and CDR2: DFQATT, SNEGSKA (reference sequence). The J segment lost 4 bases and the V segment lost 3 bases, leaving 5 bases of the junction unmatched. This CDR3 is 13 amino acids long. CDR3 sequence reads: CSASSGGAYEQYF. The CDR3 bases are TGCAGTGCTAGTTCCGGGGGGGCTTACGAGCAGTACTTC.

This chain joins TRBV5-6 and TRBJ2-2; the match to TRBD2 covers 10 bases. There are 16 residues in the CDR3. The trim removed 4 bases at V and 4 bases at J, leaving 7 bases unmatched. The germline gives CDR1 SGHDT, CDR2 YYEEEE. The CDR3 sequence is CASSRSGGPVTGELFF. For the CDR3, the DNA is TGTGCCAGCAGCCGTAGCGGGGGGCCGGTCACCGGGGAGCTGTTTTTT.

The CDR3 coding sequence is TGTGCCAGTAGTATCAGCGACAGGGAACACTCACCCCTCCACTTT. Protein sequence: CASSISDREHSPLHF. The rearrangement uses TRBV19 and TRBJ1-6; the match to TRBD1 covers 7 bases. V shed 3 bases and J 10 bases; nucleotides not matched to a gene: 9. The CDR3 is 15 residues long. Per the germline V gene, CDR1 is LNHDA and CDR2 is SQIVND (reference sequence).

The chain joins TRBV2 to TRBJ2-5; D unclear. Germline V gene sequence: CDR1 SNHLY, CDR2 FYNNEI. With 2 bases removed from V and 1 base from J, the gap between germline ends came to 8 bases. The length of the CDR3 is 14 residues. The CDR3 DNA reads as TGTGCCAGCAGTGAACTTTACAGCCAAGAGACCCAGTACTTC. Protein: CASSELYSQETQYF.

V gene TRBV4-1 combines with J gene TRBJ2-7, with unresolved D. Trimming took 4 bases from V and 0 from J, leaving 7 bases between them. Germline loops: CDR1 MGHRA, CDR2 YSYEKL. The CDR3 extends over 13 amino acids. The CDR3 coding sequence is TGCGCCAGCAGCCGAGCCGTCTCCTACGAGCAGTACTTC. Translating it yields CASSRAVSYEQYF.

The rearrangement links TRBV7-3 to TRBJ2-1, with 7 bases matching TRBD1. The V segment lost 3 bases and the J segment 9 bases; nucleotides outside the gene matches: 11. This CDR3 region has 15 residues. Germline V gene lookup returns CDR1 SGHTA and CDR2 FQGTGA. CDR3 in DNA: TGTGCCAGCAGCTTCGACCACAGGGGCTCCGGTGAGCAGTTCTTC. Protein product: CASSFDHRGSGEQFF.

This clone was seen a single time. V gene TRBV6-5 combines with J gene TRBJ2-3; tentative D call: TRBD1 (6 bases). V dropped 5 bases and J dropped 3 bases, with 12 bases sitting between them. CDR1 MNHEY and CDR2 SVGAGI come from the germline V gene. The CDR3 length is 14 residues. The CDR3 bases are TGTGCCAGCAGTCCTAGGGGGACGACAGATACGCAGTATTTT. Translation: CASSPRGTTDTQYF.

V and J are TRBV14 and TRBJ2-7, with a tentative D call TRBD2 (5 bases). CDR1 is SGHDN, CDR2 FVKESK, per germline. V gave up 5 bases and J gave up 6 bases, with 29 bases separating them. The CDR3 covers 18 residues. The CDR3 coding sequence is TGTGCCAGCAGCACCTCTGAGAGGGTGGTCCTCACATCGCTCGAGCAGTACGTC. As protein: CASSTSERVVLTSLEQYV.

There are many counts of this clone. The CDR3 sequence: CASSTLGNEQFF. Written as DNA, the CDR3 is TGTGCCAGCAGCACCCTAGGCAATGAGCAGTTCTTC. The chain uses TRBV28 and TRBJ2-1; D not certain. The CDR3 has 12 amino acids. CDR1 and CDR2 (germline): MDHEN, SYDVKM. The V end was cut by 6 bases, the J end by 6 bases, with 9 bases between.

On this clone itself: The same CDR3 arises from other DNA sequences in this sample as well. V and J are TRBV20-1 and TRBJ2-7; D might be TRBD2 (7 bases). V was clipped by 3 bases and J by 5 bases, with 8 bases between them. The CDR3 runs to 11 residues. Per the germline V gene, CDR1 is DFQATT and CDR2 is SNEGSKA (reference sequence). Written as DNA, the CDR3 is TGCAGTGCTAGGGGGGGGCACGAGCAGTACGTC. Its translation: CSARGGHEQYV.

The V gene is TRBV5-8, the J gene TRBJ1-1; D uncertain. The CDR3 extends over 14 amino acids. V was cut by 4 bases and J by 11 bases, with 21 bases left in between. Germline CDR1 reads SGHTS; CDR2 reads YDEGEE. As DNA, the CDR3 is TGTGCCAGCAGCCCGTCATACGGGAATTTGTATGCTTTCTTT. This codes for CASSPSYGNLYAFF.

The rearrangement links TRBV11-1 to TRBJ2-2; D not resolved. This CDR3 contains 14 residues. CDR1 is SGHAT, CDR2 FQDESV, per germline (reference sequence). V was cut by 4 bases and J by 1 base, with 7 bases left in between. In DNA, the CDR3 is TGTGCCAGCAGCTATAACAGGAACACCGGGGAGCTGTTTTTT. It codes for CASSYNRNTGELFF.

V usage is TRBV10-3 and J usage is TRBJ1-3; no definite D call. CDR3 length: 13 amino acids. V was clipped by 10 bases and J by 1 base, with 11 bases between them. The germline gives CDR1 ENHRY, CDR2 SYGVKD. The CDR3 here is CATHRGSGNTIYF. CDR3 coding DNA: TGTGCCACTCACCGGGGATCTGGAAACACCATATATTTT.

V usage is TRBV29-1 and J usage is TRBJ1-2, with D perhaps matching TRBD1 (6 bases). Germline loops: CDR1 SQVTM, CDR2 ANQGSEA. The CDR3 is 11 residues long. V was clipped by 4 bases and J by 7 bases, with 10 bases between them. The CDR3 reads CSVVQGSGYTF. The CDR3 bases are TGCAGCGTTGTTCAGGGGAGTGGCTACACCTTC.

The V gene is TRBV5-1, the J gene TRBJ1-1; no definite D call. V lost 0 bases and J lost 2, with 8 bases in between. CDR1 is SGHRS and CDR2 is YFSETQ in the germline V gene. CDR3 size: 14 residues. CDR3 coding DNA: TGCGCCAGCAGCTTGGAAGCGCACAACACTGAAGCTTTCTTT. This translates into CASSLEAHNTEAFF.

The genes are TRBV19 and TRBJ2-7, with 7 bases lining up with TRBD1. The CDR3 spans 14 residues. The germline V gene has CDR1 LNHDA and CDR2 SQIVND (reference sequence). The V segment lost 4 bases and the J segment 0 bases; nucleotides outside the gene matches: 3. The CDR3 sequence: CASSTGGFSYEQYV. Here the CDR3 DNA reads TGTGCCAGTAGTACAGGGGGTTTCTCCTACGAGCAGTACGTC.

In this sample, this clone turned up once. The chain uses TRBV11-2 and TRBJ2-7; 8 nucleotides align to TRBD1. The germline CDR1 and CDR2 sequences are SGHAT and FQNNGV. The CDR3 consists of 13 residues. V lost 1 base, J lost 8 bases, and 4 bases stayed unmatched. The CDR3 spells CASSLVRTGQQYF. CDR3 sequence (DNA): TGTGCCAGCAGCTTAGTACGGACAGGGCAGCAGTACTTC. Drawing the rest from reference TRBV11-2 and TRBJ2-7, the complete variable domain is EAGVAQSPRYKIIEKRQSVAFWCNPISGHATLYWYQQILGQGPKLLIQFQNNGVVDDSQLPKDRFSAERLKGVDSTLKIQPAKLEDSAVYLCASSLVRTGQQYFGPGTRLTVT.

This rearrangement joins TRBV3-1 (or the pseudogene TRBV3-2) to TRBJ2-1, with D perhaps matching TRBD1 (5 bases). Looked up from germline, CDR1 is LGHDT and CDR2 is YNNKEL (reference sequence). This CDR3 is built from 13 residues. V lost 1 base and J 10 bases, leaving 11 bases between the germline ends. The CDR3 DNA follows: TGTGCCAGCAGCCAAGGAATTCAGGGAGAGCAGTTCTTC. Translating it yields CASSQGIQGEQFF.

V and J are TRBV21-1 and TRBJ1-4; the table's D call, TRBD1, was not checked against the DNA. TRBV21-1 has pseudogene status. This CDR3 is 19 amino acids long. The CDR3 here is CASSKRTRRDTGVSEKLFF. DNA of the CDR3: TGTGCCAGCAGCAAACGGACACGACGCGATACAGGGGTCTCCGAAAAACTGTTTTTT.